The clone carrying this TCR beta chain showed up just once. The target antigen is unknown. This sample is drawn from a study of T-cell memory formation after mild COVID-19. Study-level background: Clusters were largely donor specific. General study findings and limits: Researchers report contracting CD4+ clones mostly in CM and EM, with CD8+ clones in EMRA.

TCRdb fed the 5' RACE reads into MiXCR, producing one record per CDR3 protein. This table has about 260,000 distinct CDR3 sequences, 8% to 9% appearing once. The germline V gene has CDR1 SGHRS and CDR2 YFSETQ. The CDR3 is 16 residues long. The V gene end was trimmed by 4 bases and the J gene end by 0 bases; junction bases not matched to a gene: 5. Sequencing was carried out using PBMCs or a T cell subset sorted from them (not recorded which). This sequence joins TRBV5-1 and TRBJ2-3; the match to TRBD2 covers 10 bases. This clonotype originated in a man aged 18 to 35 who had mild COVID-19 (a few samples of this study predate the infection). Cell type and time point are not known. The CDR3 region is CASSIVLAGSTDTQYF. The CDR3 bases are TGCGCCAGCAGCATCGTACTAGCGGGGAGCACAGATACGCAGTATTTT. Full variable domain (remainder filled in from reference TRBV5-1 and TRBJ2-3): KAGVTQTPRYLIKTRGQQVTLSCSPISGHRSVSWYQQTPGQGLQFLFEYFSETQRNKGNFPGRFSGRQFSNSRSEMNVSTLELGDSALYLCASSIVLAGSTDTQYFGPGTRLTVL.